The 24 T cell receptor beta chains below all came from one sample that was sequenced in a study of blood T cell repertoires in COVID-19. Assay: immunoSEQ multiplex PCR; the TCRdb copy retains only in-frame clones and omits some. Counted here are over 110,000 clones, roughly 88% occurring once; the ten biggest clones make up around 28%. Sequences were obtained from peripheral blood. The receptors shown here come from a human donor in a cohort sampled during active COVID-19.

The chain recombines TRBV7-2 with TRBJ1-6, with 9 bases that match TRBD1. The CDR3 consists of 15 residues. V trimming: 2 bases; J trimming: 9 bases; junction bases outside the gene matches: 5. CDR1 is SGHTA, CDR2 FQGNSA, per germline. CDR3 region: CASSLLGDRASPLHF. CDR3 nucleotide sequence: TGTGCCAGCAGCTTATTGGGGGACAGGGCTTCACCCCTCCACTTT.

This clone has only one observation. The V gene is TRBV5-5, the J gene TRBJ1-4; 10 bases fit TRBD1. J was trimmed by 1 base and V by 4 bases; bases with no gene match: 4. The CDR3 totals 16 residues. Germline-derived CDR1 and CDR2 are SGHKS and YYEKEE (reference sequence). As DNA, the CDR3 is TGTGCCAGCAGCGGGACAGGGGCGGGAACTAATGAAAAACTGTTTTTT. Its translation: CASSGTGAGTNEKLFF.

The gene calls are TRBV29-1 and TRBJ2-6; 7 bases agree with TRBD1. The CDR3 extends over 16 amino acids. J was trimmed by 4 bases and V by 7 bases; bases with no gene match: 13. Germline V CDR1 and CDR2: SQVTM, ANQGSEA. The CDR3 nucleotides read TGCAGCGCCCTCGACAGGGCAGATATAGGGGCCAACGTCCTGACTTTC. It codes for CSALDRADIGANVLTF. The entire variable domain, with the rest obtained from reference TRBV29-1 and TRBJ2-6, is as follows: SAVISQKPSRDICQRGTSLTIQCQVDSQVTMMFWYRQQPGQSLTLIATANQGSEATYESGFVIDKFPISRPNLTFSTLTVSNMSPEDSSIYLCSALDRADIGANVLTFGAGSRLTVL.

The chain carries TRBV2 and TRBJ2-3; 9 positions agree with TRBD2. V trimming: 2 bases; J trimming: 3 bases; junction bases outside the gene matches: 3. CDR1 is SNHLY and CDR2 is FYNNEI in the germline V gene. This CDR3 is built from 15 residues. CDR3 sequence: CASSELAGLTDTQYF. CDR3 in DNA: TGTGCCAGCAGTGAACTAGCGGGGCTGACAGATACGCAGTATTTT.

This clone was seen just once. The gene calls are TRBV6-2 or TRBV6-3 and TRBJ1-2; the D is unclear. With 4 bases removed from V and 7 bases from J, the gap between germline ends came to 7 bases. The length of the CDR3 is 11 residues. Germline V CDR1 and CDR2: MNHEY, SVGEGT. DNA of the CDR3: TGTGCCAGCAGTTTCCGGGGTGGCTACACCTTC. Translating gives CASSFRGGYTF.

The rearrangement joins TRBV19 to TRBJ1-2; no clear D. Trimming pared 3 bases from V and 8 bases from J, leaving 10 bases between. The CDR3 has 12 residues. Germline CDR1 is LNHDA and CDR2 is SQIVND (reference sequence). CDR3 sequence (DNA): TGTGCCAGTAGTATGAGCACCCGGGGCTACACCTTC. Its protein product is CASSMSTRGYTF.

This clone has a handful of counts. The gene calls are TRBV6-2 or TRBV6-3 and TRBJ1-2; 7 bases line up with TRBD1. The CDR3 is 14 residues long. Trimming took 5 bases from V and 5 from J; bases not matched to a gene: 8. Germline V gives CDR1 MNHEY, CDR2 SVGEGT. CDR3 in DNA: TGTGCCAGCAGTCAAACGGGACAGAGTTATGGCTACACCTTC. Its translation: CASSQTGQSYGYTF.

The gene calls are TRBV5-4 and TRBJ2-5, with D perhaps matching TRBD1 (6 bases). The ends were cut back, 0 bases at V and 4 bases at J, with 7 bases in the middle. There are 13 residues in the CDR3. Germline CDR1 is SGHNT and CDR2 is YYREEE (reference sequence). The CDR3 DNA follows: TGTGCCAGCAGCTTGGAAGGGGGAGAGACCCAGTACTTC. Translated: CASSLEGGETQYF. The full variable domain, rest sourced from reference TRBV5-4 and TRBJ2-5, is ETGVTQSPTHLIKTRGQQVTLRCSSQSGHNTVSWYQQALGQGPQFIFQYYREEENGRGNFPPRFSGLQFPNYSSELNVNALELDDSALYLCASSLEGGETQYFGPGTRLLVL.

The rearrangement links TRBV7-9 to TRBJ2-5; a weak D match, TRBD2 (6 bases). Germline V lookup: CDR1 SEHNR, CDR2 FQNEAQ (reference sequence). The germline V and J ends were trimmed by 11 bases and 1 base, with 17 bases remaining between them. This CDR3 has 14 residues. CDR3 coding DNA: TGTGCCTCTGCGGCGGGAAGGCCCCAAGAGACCCAGTACTTC. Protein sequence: CASAAGRPQETQYF.

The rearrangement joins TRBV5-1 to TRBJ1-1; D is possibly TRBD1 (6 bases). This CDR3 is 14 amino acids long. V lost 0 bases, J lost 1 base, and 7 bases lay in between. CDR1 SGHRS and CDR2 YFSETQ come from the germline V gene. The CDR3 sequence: CASSLVTGNTEAFF. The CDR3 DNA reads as TGCGCCAGCAGCTTGGTGACAGGGAACACTGAAGCTTTCTTT.

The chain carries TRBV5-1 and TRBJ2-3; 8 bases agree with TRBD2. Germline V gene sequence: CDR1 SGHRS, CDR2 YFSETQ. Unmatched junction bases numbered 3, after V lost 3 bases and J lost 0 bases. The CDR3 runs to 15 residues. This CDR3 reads CASSSGLASTDTQYF. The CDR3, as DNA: TGCGCCAGCAGCTCTGGACTAGCTAGCACAGATACGCAGTATTTT.

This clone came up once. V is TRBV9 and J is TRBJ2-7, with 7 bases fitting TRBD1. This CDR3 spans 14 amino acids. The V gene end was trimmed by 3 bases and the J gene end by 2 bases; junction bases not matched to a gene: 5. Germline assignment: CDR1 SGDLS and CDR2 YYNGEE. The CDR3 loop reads CASSAGGWAYEQYF. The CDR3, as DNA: TGTGCCAGCAGCGCAGGGGGTTGGGCCTACGAGCAGTACTTC.

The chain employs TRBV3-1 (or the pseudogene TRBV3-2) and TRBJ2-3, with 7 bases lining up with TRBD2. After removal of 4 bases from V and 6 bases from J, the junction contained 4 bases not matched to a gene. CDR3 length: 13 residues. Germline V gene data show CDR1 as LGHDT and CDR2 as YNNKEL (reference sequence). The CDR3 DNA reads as TGTGCCAGCAGCCGGGGAGGGTATGATACGCAGTATTTT. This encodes CASSRGGYDTQYF.

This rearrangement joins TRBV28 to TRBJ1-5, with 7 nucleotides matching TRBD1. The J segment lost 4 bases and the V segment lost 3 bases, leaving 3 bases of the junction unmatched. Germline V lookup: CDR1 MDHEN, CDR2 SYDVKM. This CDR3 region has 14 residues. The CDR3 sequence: CASSLTGKNQPQHF. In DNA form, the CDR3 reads TGTGCCAGCAGTTTGACAGGGAAAAATCAGCCCCAGCATTTT. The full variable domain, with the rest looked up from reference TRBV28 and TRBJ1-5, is DVKVTQSSRYLVKRTGEKVFLECVQDMDHENMFWYRQDPGLGLRLIYFSYDVKMKEKGDIPEGYSVSREKKERFSLILESASTNQTSMYLCASSLTGKNQPQHFGDGTRLSIL.

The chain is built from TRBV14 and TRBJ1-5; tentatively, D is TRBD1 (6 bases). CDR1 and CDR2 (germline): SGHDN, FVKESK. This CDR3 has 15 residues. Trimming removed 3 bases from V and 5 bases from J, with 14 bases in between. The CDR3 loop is CASSHPGTTDQPQHF. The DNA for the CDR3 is TGTGCCAGCAGCCACCCCGGGACAACAGATCAGCCCCAGCATTTT.

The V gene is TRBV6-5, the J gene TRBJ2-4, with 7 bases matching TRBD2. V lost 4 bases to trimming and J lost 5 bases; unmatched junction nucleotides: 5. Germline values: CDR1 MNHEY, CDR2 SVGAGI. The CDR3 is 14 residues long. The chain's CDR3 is CASSFGGKQNIQYF. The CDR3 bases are TGTGCCAGCAGTTTCGGGGGGAAGCAAAACATTCAGTACTTC.

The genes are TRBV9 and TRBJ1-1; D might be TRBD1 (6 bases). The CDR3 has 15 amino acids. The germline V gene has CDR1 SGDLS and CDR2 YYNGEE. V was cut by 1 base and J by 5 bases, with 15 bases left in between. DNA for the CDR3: TGTGCCAGCAGCGTAACGGGGGGCATAGTAACTGAAGCTTTCTTT. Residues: CASSVTGGIVTEAFF.

CDR3 in DNA: TGTGCCAGTAGTATTATCGGACAGGGGACAAGGGGCTACACCTTC. This codes for CASSIIGQGTRGYTF. The rearrangement uses TRBV19 and TRBJ1-2; 9 nucleotides align to TRBD1. Germline V gene lookup returns CDR1 LNHDA and CDR2 SQIVND (reference sequence). V shed 3 bases, J shed 8 bases, and the junction held 10 bases outside the gene matches. The CDR3 totals 15 residues.

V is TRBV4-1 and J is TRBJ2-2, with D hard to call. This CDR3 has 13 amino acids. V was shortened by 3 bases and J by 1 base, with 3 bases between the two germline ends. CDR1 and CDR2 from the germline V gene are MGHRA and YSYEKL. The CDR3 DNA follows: TGCGCCAGCAGCCACCTGAACACCGGGGAGCTGTTTTTT. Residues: CASSHLNTGELFF.

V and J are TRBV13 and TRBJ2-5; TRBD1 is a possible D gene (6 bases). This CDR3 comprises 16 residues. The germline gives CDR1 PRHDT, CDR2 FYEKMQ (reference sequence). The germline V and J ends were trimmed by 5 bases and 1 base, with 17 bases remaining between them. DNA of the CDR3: TGTGCCAGCAGCCCCAACCCGGGACAACTCCAAGAGACCCAGTACTTC. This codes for CASSPNPGQLQETQYF.

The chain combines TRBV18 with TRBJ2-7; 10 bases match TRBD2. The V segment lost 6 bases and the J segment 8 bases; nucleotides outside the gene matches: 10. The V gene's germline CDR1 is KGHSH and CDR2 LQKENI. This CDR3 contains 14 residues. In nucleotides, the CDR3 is TGTGCCAGCTCCCCCGGGACTAGCGACGTACAGCAGTACTTC. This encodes CASSPGTSDVQQYF.

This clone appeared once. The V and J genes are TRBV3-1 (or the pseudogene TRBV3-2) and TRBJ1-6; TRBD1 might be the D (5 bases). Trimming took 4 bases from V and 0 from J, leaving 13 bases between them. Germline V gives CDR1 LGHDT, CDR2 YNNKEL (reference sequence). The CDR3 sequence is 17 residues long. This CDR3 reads CASSPMGGSSYNSPLHF. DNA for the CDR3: TGTGCCAGCAGCCCGATGGGGGGGAGCTCCTATAATTCACCCCTCCACTTT.

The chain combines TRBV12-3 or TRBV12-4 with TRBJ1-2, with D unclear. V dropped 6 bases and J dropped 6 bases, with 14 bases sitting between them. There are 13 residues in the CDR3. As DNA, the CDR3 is TGTGCCAGCAGCCCCAGACGAGGAGATGGCTACACCTTC. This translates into CASSPRRGDGYTF.

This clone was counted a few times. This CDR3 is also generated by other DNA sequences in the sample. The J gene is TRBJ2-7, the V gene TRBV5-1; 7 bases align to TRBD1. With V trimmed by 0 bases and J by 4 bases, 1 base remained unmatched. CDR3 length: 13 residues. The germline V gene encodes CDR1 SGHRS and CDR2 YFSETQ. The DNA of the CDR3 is TGCGCCAGCAGCTTGGACAGGGGTTACGAGCAGTACTTC. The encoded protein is CASSLDRGYEQYF.